The rows below give T cell receptor beta chains drawn from one sample of a study of blood T cell repertoires in COVID-19. Assay: immunoSEQ multiplex PCR; the TCRdb copy retains only in-frame clones and omits some. This sample has fewer than 350,000 clones, with approximately 88% found just once. Sequenced input: PBMCs or T cells enriched from blood (not recorded which). These receptors were taken from a woman in her thirties or forties who had recovered from COVID-19. Both conserved end residues are part of each CDR3. A D gene is named only where the DNA matches it firmly. Clone size, where shown, is once, few, many, or a class for clones that have expanded.

d_gene: NA; abundance: NA; j_gene: TRBJ1-2; v_gene: TRBV5-1; CDR3nt: TGCGCCAGCAGCTTTGGGTCAGGGAACTATGGCTACACCTTC; CDR3aa: CASSFGSGNYGYTF
d_gene: NA; abundance: NA; j_gene: TRBJ2-5; v_gene: TRBV3-1/TRBV3-2; CDR3nt: TGTGCCAGCAGCACTGTGGTTTTAGCGACCCAGTACTTC; CDR3aa: CASSTVVLATQYF
d_gene: NA; abundance: few; j_gene: TRBJ2-7; v_gene: TRBV12-5; CDR3nt: TGTGCTAGTGGTTTGGGACGCCGGGACACCCGCGACCATATTTACGAGCAGTACTTC; CDR3aa: CASGLGRRDTRDHIYEQYF
d_gene: NA; abundance: few; j_gene: TRBJ2-3; v_gene: TRBV29-1; CDR3nt: TGCAGCGTTGGAGGTGCTAGAGATACGCAGTATTTT; CDR3aa: CSVGGARDTQYF
d_gene: NA; abundance: NA; j_gene: TRBJ1-2; v_gene: TRBV30; CDR3nt: TGTGCCTGGAGGCTCCAGGAGGGCCGGCCGGGTGGCTACACCTTC; CDR3aa: CAWRLQEGRPGGYTF
d_gene: TRBD1; abundance: few; j_gene: TRBJ1-1; v_gene: TRBV11-1; CDR3nt: TGTGCCAGCACCCTGACAGGGTTGAACACTGAAGCTTTCTTT; CDR3aa: CASTLTGLNTEAFF
d_gene: NA; abundance: NA; j_gene: TRBJ2-1; v_gene: TRBV30; CDR3nt: TGTGCCCGCTCCCTAGGGGGGGGCTACAATGAGCAGTTCTTC; CDR3aa: CARSLGGGYNEQFF
d_gene: NA; abundance: once; j_gene: TRBJ2-3; v_gene: TRBV5-1; CDR3nt: TGCGCCAGCAGCTTTTCGTCTGGGGGGGATACGCAGTATTTT; CDR3aa: CASSFSSGGDTQYF
d_gene: NA; abundance: NA; j_gene: TRBJ1-5; v_gene: TRBV2; CDR3nt: TGTGCCAGCAGCGCTCCGCCGACAGCTTCCAATCAGCCCCAGCATTTT; CDR3aa: CASSAPPTASNQPQHF
d_gene: TRBD2; abundance: NA; j_gene: TRBJ2-1; v_gene: TRBV4-3; CDR3nt: TGCGCCAGCAGCCAACTAGGACTAGCGGGGTCATACAATGAGCAGTTCTTC; CDR3aa: CASSQLGLAGSYNEQFF
d_gene: NA; abundance: NA; j_gene: TRBJ1-6; v_gene: TRBV10-3; CDR3nt: NA; CDR3aa: CAISSSGSSYNSPLHF
d_gene: NA; abundance: NA; j_gene: TRBJ1-3; v_gene: TRBV25-1; CDR3nt: TGTGCCAGCAGTGAATGGGCCGACTCTGGAAACACCATATATTTT; CDR3aa: CASSEWADSGNTIYF
d_gene: NA; abundance: NA; j_gene: TRBJ1-1; v_gene: TRBV14; CDR3nt: TGTGCCAGCAGCCGACAGACTAACACTGAAGCTTTCTTT; CDR3aa: CASSRQTNTEAFF